Sequencing of this T cell receptor beta chain was carried out in a study of T cells in Graves' hyperthyroidism and ophthalmopathy. Study-wide points: Most expanded thyroid clonotypes above 0.001 also appeared in blood. The model predicted ophthalmopathy a median around six months before onset. Patients with ophthalmopathy were separated from those with stable hyperthyroidism by a 13 V-J model.

This CDR3 spans 14 amino acids. With 1 base clipped from V and 7 bases from J, the junction kept 5 bases outside the gene matches. The germline CDR1 and CDR2 sequences are SGHAT and FQNNGV. Investigators excluded patients with uncontrolled infection, other autoimmune disease, pregnancy or lactation. Details on this clonotype: Its specificity is unknown.

From RNA transcripts, TCR beta CDR3 regions were amplified. The primer set for the first-round RT-PCR of the TCR CDR3 was HTBI. TCRdb processed the multiplex PCR reads anew with MiXCR; each CDR3 protein has one entry. Among about 640,000 distinct CDR3 sequences listed, just under 45% were seen once. The source material was peripheral blood or thyroid tissue (not recorded which). V usage is TRBV11-2 and J usage is TRBJ2-5; 8 bases line up with TRBD2. The origin of this receptor is an adult man with Graves' disease, either hyperthyroidism or ophthalmopathy (not recorded which). CDR3 DNA sequence: TGTGCCAGCAGCTTAGCGGGGGGGCCCGGGACCCAGTACTTC. It yields the protein CASSLAGGPGTQYF.